This T cell receptor (beta chain) emerged from a study of blood T cell repertoires in COVID-19. Sequenced by immunoSEQ multiplex PCR; TCRdb stores in-frame clones only, minus some. The table records about 89,000 clones, about 87% of them present only once. Trimming removed 0 bases at V and 3 bases at J, with 13 bases between. This CDR3 region has 16 residues. CDR1 and CDR2 from the germline V gene are KGHSH and LQKENI. The TCR sequence derives from a man in his sixties with acute or convalescent COVID-19. The chain employs TRBV18 and TRBJ2-3, with D maybe TRBD2 (5 bases). Material: peripheral blood. CDR3 sequence reads: CASSPPGRIGTDTQYF. Written as DNA, the CDR3 is TGTGCCAGCTCACCACCGGGGAGAATCGGGACAGATACGCAGTATTTT.